Included here is one T cell receptor (beta chain) sequence, with context. No antigen is known for it. No quality values exist for individual bases; no much larger clone is one base distant. Libraries came from the immunoSEQ multiplex PCR assay. In TCRdb, the immuneACCESS table is reduced to in-frame sequences with V and J assigned. These tables do not hold every clone; where another copy was compared, an unresolved V gene accounts for under half, and the others remain unexplained. The sample table records 120,000 or so clones; approximately 87% of these occur just once. The top ten clones comprise around 3.5% of the sample. These data are taken from a study of control samples from healthy donors and cancer patients (dated by TCRdb to the early 2020s). The TCR sequence derives from a woman aged 60-75 years with lung cancer. Input material: PBMCs.

The DNA is TGTGCCAGCACCGGGGGGAGGGCAAGCTCCTATAATTCACCCCTCCACTTT. Its amino acids are CASTGGRASSYNSPLHF. The chain couples TRBV7-2 to TRBJ1-6; TRBD1 is possibly the D segment (5 matching bases). V gives up 7 bases and J gives up 0 bases, and the segment between their germline ends measures 16 bases. As encoded in the germline V gene, CDR1 is SGHTA while CDR2 is FQGNSA. The CDR3, from cysteine to phenylalanine, totals 17 residues. Of all the DNA, just the CDR3 is kept, 51 bases in frame from base 1. Extended through the reference TRBV7-2 and TRBJ1-6 proteins, this CDR3 yields the full variable domain: GAGVSQSPSNKVTEKGKDVELRCDPISGHTALYWYRQSLGQGLEFLIYFQGNSAPDKSGLPSDRFSAERTGGSVSTLTIQRTQQEDSAVYLCASTGGRASSYNSPLHFGNGTRLTVT.